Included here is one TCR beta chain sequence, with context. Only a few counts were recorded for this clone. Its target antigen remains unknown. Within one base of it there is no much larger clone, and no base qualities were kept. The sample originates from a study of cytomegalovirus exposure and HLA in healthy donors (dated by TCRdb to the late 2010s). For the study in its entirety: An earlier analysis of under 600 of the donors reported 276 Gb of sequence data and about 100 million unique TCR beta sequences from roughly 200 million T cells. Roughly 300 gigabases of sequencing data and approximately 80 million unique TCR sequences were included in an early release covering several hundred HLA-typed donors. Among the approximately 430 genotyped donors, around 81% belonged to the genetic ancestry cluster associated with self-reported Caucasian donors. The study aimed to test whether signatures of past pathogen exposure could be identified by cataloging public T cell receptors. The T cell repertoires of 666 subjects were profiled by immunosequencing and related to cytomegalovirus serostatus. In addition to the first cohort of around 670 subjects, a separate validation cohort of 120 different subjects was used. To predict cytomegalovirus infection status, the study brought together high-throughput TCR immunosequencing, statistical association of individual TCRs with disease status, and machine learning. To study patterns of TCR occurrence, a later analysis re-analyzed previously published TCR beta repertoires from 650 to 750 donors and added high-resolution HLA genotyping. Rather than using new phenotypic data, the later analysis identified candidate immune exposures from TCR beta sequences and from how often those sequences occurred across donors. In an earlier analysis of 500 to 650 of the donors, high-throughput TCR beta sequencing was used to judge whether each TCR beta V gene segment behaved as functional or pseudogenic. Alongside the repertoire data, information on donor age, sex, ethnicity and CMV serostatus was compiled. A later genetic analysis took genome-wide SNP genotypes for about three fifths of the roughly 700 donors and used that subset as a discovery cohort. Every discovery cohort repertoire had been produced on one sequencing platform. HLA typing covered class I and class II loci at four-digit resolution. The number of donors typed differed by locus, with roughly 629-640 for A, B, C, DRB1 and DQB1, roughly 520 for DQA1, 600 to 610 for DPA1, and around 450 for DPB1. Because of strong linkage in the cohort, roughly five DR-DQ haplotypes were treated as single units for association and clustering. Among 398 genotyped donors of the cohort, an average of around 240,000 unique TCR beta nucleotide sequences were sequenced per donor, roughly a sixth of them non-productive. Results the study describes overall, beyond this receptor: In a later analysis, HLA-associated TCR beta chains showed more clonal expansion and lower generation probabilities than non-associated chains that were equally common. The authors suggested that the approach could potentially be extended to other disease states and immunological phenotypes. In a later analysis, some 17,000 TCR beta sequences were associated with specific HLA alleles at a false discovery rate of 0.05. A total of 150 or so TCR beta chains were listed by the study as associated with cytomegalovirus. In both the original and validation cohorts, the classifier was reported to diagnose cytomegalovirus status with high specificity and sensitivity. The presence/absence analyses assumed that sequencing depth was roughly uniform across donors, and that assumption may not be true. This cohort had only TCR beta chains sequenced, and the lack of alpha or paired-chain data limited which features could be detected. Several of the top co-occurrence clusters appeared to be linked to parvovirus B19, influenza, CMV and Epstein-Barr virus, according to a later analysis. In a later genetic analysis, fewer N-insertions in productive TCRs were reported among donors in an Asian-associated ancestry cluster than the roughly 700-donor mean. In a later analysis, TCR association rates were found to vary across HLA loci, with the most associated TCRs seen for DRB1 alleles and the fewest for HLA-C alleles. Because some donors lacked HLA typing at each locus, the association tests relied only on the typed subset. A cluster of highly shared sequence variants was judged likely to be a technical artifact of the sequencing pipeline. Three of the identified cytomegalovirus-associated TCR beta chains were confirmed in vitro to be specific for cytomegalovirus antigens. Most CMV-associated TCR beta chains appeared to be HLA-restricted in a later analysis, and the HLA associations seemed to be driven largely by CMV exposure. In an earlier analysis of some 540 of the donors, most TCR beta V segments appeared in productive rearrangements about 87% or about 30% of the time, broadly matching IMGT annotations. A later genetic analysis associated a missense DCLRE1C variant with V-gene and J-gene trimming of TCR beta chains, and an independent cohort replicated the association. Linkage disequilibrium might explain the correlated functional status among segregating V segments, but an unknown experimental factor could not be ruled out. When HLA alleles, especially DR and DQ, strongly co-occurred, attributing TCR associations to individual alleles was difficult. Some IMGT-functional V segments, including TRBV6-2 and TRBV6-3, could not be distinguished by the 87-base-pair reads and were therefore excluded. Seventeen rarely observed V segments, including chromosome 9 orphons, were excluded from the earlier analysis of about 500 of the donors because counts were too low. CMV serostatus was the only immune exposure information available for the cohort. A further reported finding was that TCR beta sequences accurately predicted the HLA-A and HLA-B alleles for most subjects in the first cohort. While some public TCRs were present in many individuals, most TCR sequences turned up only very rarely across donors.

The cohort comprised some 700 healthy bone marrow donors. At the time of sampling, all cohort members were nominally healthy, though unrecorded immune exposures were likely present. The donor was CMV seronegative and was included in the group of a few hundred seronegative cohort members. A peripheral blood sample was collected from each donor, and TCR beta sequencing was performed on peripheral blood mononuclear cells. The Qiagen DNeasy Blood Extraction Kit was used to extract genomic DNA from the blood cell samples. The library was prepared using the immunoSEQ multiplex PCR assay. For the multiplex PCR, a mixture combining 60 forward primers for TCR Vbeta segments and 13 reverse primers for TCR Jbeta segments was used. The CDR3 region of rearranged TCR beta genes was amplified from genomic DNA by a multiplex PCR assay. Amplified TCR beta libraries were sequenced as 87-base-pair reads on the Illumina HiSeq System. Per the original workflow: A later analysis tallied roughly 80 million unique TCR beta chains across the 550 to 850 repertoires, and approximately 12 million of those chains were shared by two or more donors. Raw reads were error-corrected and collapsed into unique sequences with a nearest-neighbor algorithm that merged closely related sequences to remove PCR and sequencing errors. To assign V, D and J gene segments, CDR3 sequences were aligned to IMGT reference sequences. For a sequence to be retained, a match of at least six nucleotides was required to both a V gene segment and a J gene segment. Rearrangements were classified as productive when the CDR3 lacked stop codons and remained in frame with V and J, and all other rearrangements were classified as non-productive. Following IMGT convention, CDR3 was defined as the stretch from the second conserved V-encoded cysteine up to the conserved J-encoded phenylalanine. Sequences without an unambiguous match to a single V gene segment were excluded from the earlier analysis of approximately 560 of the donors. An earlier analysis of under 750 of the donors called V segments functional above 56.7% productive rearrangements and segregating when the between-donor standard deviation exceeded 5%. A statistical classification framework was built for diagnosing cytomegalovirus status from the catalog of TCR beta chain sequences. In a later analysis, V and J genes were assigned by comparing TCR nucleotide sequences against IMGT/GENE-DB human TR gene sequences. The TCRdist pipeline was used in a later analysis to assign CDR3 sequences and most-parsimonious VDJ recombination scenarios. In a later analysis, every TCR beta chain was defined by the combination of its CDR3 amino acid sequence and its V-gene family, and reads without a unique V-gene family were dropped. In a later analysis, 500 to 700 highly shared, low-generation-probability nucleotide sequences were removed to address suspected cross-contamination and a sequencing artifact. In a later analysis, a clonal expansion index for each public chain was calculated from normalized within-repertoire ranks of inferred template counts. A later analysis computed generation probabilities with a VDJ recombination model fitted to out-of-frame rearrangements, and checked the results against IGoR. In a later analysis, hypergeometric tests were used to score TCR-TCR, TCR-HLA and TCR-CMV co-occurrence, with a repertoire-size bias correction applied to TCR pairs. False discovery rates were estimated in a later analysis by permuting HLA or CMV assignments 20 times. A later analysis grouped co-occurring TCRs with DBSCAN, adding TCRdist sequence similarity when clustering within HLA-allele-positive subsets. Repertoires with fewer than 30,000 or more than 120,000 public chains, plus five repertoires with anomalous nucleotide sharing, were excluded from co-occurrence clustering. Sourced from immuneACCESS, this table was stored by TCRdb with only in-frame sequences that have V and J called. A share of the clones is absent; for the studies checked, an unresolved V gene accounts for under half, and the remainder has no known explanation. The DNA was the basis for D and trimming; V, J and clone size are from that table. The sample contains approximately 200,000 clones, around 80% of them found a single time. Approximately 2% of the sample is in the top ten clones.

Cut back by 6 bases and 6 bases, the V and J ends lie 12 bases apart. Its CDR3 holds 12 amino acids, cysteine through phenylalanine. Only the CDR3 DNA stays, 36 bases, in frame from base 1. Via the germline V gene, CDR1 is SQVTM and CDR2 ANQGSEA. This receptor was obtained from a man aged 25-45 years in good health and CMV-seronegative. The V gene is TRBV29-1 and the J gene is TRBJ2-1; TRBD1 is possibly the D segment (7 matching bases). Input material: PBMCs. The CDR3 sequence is CSVGGQVNEQFF. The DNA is TGCAGCGTGGGAGGACAGGTCAATGAGCAGTTCTTC.